This T cell receptor (beta chain) comes out of a study of tumor-infiltrating lymphocytes in localized non-small cell lung cancer (dated by TCRdb to the early 2020s). For context, the study as a whole: Patients whose samples were collected after neoadjuvant chemotherapy, as well as both smokers and never-smokers and several histologies, were included in the cohort. Each patient contributed resected tumor tissue and uninvolved lung tissue from the same patient, described as non-adjacent to the tumor. TCR sequencing was one of several integrated assays, alongside flow cytometry, multiplex immunofluorescence, RNA-seq, exome sequencing and proteomics, applied to the same patients. In total, the ICON cohort consisted of more than 120 surgical patients with localized non-small cell lung cancer who had their tumors resected. For 55 patients, immunoSEQ T-cell fraction was compared between paired tumor and uninvolved lung.

Patient enrollment in ICON started in early 2016, and the final patient was enrolled in September 2018. In a subcohort of about 76 patients, fresh tumor and matched uninvolved tissue were collected for in-depth immune analyses, with TCR sequencing among those analyses. DNA isolated from bulk tissue, without cell sorting, was used for TCR sequencing. General study outcomes and caveats: No difference in TCR-derived T-cell fraction was observed between the flow cytometry-defined immunotypes IM1 (good prognosis) and IM2 (poor prognosis). Higher T cell infiltration in tumors than in uninvolved lung tissue was supported by TCRbeta sequencing, consistent with immunofluorescence CD3 counts. Assay coverage varied across patients depending on available tissue quantity, so only a subset of the cohort had TCR sequencing. Different pieces of the same tissue were used for different assays, so technical variation could not be separated from intratumor heterogeneity.

Ends trimmed: V by 11 bases, J by 5 bases; bases unmatched to a gene: 8. From the cysteine through the phenylalanine, the CDR3 covers 12 amino acids. Of the read, only the CDR3 DNA is kept; its 36 bases are in frame from base 1. CDR1 and CDR2 are read off the germline V gene (reference sequence) as MNHEY and SMNVEV. This clone is classified as large (0.1 to 1%). Which antigen it targets is not known. No base qualities exist here, and no much larger clone lies one base off it. TCR sequencing with the immunoSEQ assay provided the T-cell fraction in tumor and uninvolved lung tissue. Turning to the authors' computational methods: In the survival analysis, patients were divided into a high T-cell fraction group (upper tertile) and a low T-cell fraction group (lower two tertiles), and the two groups were compared using a log-rank test. A signed-rank test was used to test differences in T-cell fraction between paired tumor and uninvolved lung samples. This is the immuneACCESS table as TCRdb keeps it, with only in-frame sequences that have V and J called. A part of the clones is gone; compared with another copy, unresolved V genes explain less than half, and the rest is unexplained. V and J calls and clone size are given by that table; D and trimming were obtained from the DNA. Recorded for this sample are 3,000 to 4,000 clones; approximately 65% of them occurred a single time. The top ten hold about 18% of the sample.

This clonotype originated in a human donor with non-small cell lung cancer. Sequencing was performed on uninvolved lung tissue not adjacent to the tumor. The V and J segments used are TRBV27 and TRBJ2-5; 7 bases in between match TRBD1. The CDR3 in this case is CASGGFGETQYF. The DNA reads TGTGCCTCAGGGGGTTTTGGGGAGACCCAGTACTTC.